This is a list of T cell receptor beta chains from one sample in a study of blood T cell repertoires in COVID-19. Sequenced by immunoSEQ multiplex PCR; TCRdb stores in-frame clones only, minus some. The table lists 100,000 to 150,000 clones, over 70% of them singletons. Material: peripheral blood. The receptor set was obtained from a woman aged 45-60 years with acute or convalescent COVID-19. CDR3s include the opening cysteine and the closing phenylalanine or tryptophan. The D gene is left open where the match is weak. Clone size is not always given. Where it is, it says once, few, many or a class for expanded clones.

j_call: TRBJ2-1
clone_size: once
v_call: TRBV9
d_call: TRBD2
cdr3_aa: CASSVNSGRAFNEQFF
cdr3_nt: TGTGCCAGCAGCGTGAATAGCGGGAGGGCCTTTAATGAGCAGTTCTTC

j_call: TRBJ1-2
clone_size: few
v_call: TRBV11-2
d_call: .
cdr3_aa: CASSSGYGYTF
cdr3_nt: TGTGCCAGCAGTTCGGGGTATGGCTACACCTTC

j_call: TRBJ2-3
clone_size: .
v_call: TRBV19
d_call: TRBD2
cdr3_aa: CASSIGRLAGGTDTQYF
cdr3_nt: TGTGCCAGTAGTATAGGCCGACTAGCGGGGGGGACAGATACGCAGTATTTT

j_call: TRBJ1-5
clone_size: .
v_call: TRBV30
d_call: .
cdr3_aa: CAWQQGSNQPQHF
cdr3_nt: TGTGCCTGGCAACAGGGTAGCAATCAGCCCCAGCATTTT

j_call: TRBJ2-2
clone_size: .
v_call: TRBV7-3
d_call: TRBD2
cdr3_aa: CASSSVSSGGALYANTGELFF
cdr3_nt: TGTGCCAGCAGCTCCGTGTCTAGCGGGGGGGCCCTCTACGCGAACACCGGGGAGCTGTTTTTT

j_call: TRBJ1-1
clone_size: .
v_call: TRBV28
d_call: .
cdr3_aa: CASSFVSNTEAFF
cdr3_nt: TGTGCCAGCAGTTTCGTTAGTAACACTGAAGCTTTCTTT

j_call: TRBJ2-1
clone_size: .
v_call: TRBV9
d_call: TRBD1
cdr3_aa: CASSVGQGSYNEQFF
cdr3_nt: TGTGCCAGCAGCGTGGGACAGGGCTCCTACAATGAGCAGTTCTTC

j_call: TRBJ1-5
clone_size: few
v_call: TRBV19
d_call: TRBD1
cdr3_aa: CASSSRDSTLSQHF
cdr3_nt: TGTGCCAGTAGCAGCCGGGACAGTACTCTGTCCCAGCATTTT

j_call: TRBJ1-2
clone_size: .
v_call: TRBV19
d_call: TRBD1
cdr3_aa: CASLDRGDYGYTF
cdr3_nt: TGTGCCAGTCTGGACAGGGGGGACTATGGCTACACCTTC

j_call: TRBJ1-6
clone_size: .
v_call: TRBV18
d_call: .
cdr3_aa: CASSRLRDSPLHF
cdr3_nt: TGTGCCAGCTCACGACTGAGGGATTCACCCCTCCACTTT

j_call: TRBJ2-5
clone_size: .
v_call: TRBV9
d_call: TRBD2
cdr3_aa: CASSVALAGGLETQYF
cdr3_nt: TGTGCCAGCAGCGTCGCCTTAGCGGGGGGGTTAGAGACCCAGTACTTC

j_call: TRBJ1-4
clone_size: .
v_call: TRBV6-5
d_call: TRBD1
cdr3_aa: CASRGQSTNEKLFF
cdr3_nt: TGTGCCAGCAGGGGACAGTCAACTAATGAAAAACTGTTTTTT

j_call: TRBJ2-2
clone_size: .
v_call: TRBV4-1
d_call: .
cdr3_aa: CASSQDRGFGELFF
cdr3_nt: TGCGCCAGCAGCCAAGATCGAGGGTTCGGGGAGCTGTTTTTT

j_call: TRBJ2-5
clone_size: .
v_call: TRBV10-2
d_call: TRBD2
cdr3_aa: CASSERIAGDLTRETQYF
cdr3_nt: TGCGCCAGCAGTGAAAGGATAGCGGGAGATCTAACCAGGGAGACCCAGTACTTC

j_call: TRBJ1-1
clone_size: .
v_call: TRBV2
d_call: .
cdr3_aa: CASSDDTNTEAFF
cdr3_nt: TGTGCCAGCAGTGATGACACCAACACTGAAGCTTTCTTT

j_call: TRBJ2-7
clone_size: .
v_call: TRBV5-1
d_call: TRBD2
cdr3_aa: CASSLASGDPGYF
cdr3_nt: TGCGCCAGCAGCTTGGCTAGCGGGGACCCGGGGTACTTC

j_call: TRBJ2-7
clone_size: .
v_call: TRBV5-4
d_call: TRBD1
cdr3_aa: CASSITGGAYEQYF
cdr3_nt: TGTGCCAGCAGCATAACAGGGGGCGCGTACGAGCAGTACTTC

j_call: TRBJ1-1
clone_size: .
v_call: TRBV15
d_call: TRBD1
cdr3_aa: CATSRDRGRTEAFF
cdr3_nt: TGTGCCACCAGCAGGGACAGGGGGCGAACTGAAGCTTTCTTT

j_call: TRBJ2-3
clone_size: .
v_call: TRBV10-1
d_call: TRBD2
cdr3_aa: CASSETSGPSTDTQYF
cdr3_nt: TGCGCCAGCAGTGAGACTAGCGGGCCTAGCACAGATACGCAGTATTTT

j_call: TRBJ1-4
clone_size: .
v_call: TRBV25-1
d_call: .
cdr3_aa: CASLDSLSGEKLFF
cdr3_nt: TGTGCCAGCCTGGACAGCCTCTCGGGGGAAAAACTGTTTTTT

j_call: TRBJ2-1
clone_size: .
v_call: TRBV20-1
d_call: .
cdr3_aa: CSASSLLGNEQFF
cdr3_nt: TGCAGTGCTAGTAGTCTACTAGGGAATGAGCAGTTCTTC

j_call: TRBJ1-4
clone_size: .
v_call: TRBV3-1/TRBV3-2
d_call: .
cdr3_aa: CASSQAVRGEKLFF
cdr3_nt: TGTGCCAGCAGCCAAGCTGTCCGGGGGGAAAAACTGTTTTTT

j_call: TRBJ2-1
clone_size: once
v_call: TRBV6-4
d_call: .
cdr3_aa: CASSDVSEVWNEQFF
cdr3_nt: TGTGCCAGCAGTGACGTATCGGAGGTCTGGAATGAGCAGTTCTTC

j_call: TRBJ1-1
clone_size: .
v_call: TRBV5-5
d_call: TRBD1
cdr3_aa: CASSPGGLNTEAFF
cdr3_nt: TGTGCCAGCAGCCCAGGGGGTTTGAACACTGAAGCTTTCTTT

j_call: TRBJ2-3
clone_size: .
v_call: TRBV5-1
d_call: TRBD2
cdr3_aa: CASSLGWTSLTDTQYF
cdr3_nt: TGCGCCAGCAGCTTGGGGTGGACTAGCCTCACAGATACGCAGTATTTT

j_call: TRBJ1-5
clone_size: .
v_call: TRBV19
d_call: TRBD1
cdr3_aa: CASSIRDREANQPQHF
cdr3_nt: TGTGCCAGTAGTATCAGGGACAGGGAGGCCAATCAGCCCCAGCATTTT

j_call: TRBJ1-3
clone_size: .
v_call: TRBV9
d_call: .
cdr3_aa: CASSPTTSGNTIYF
cdr3_nt: TGTGCCAGCAGCCCAACAACCTCTGGAAACACCATATATTTT

j_call: TRBJ1-4
clone_size: once
v_call: TRBV29-1
d_call: .
cdr3_aa: CSVRQVGEKLFF
cdr3_nt: TGCAGCGTTAGACAGGTCGGTGAAAAACTGTTTTTT

j_call: TRBJ1-5
clone_size: .
v_call: TRBV2
d_call: .
cdr3_aa: CASIGLPNQPQHF
cdr3_nt: TGTGCCAGCATTGGACTCCCGAATCAGCCCCAGCATTTT

j_call: TRBJ1-5
clone_size: .
v_call: TRBV6-5
d_call: .
cdr3_aa: CASRKQGNQPQHF
cdr3_nt: TGTGCCAGCAGGAAACAGGGCAATCAGCCCCAGCATTTT

j_call: TRBJ2-5
clone_size: .
v_call: TRBV19
d_call: TRBD1
cdr3_aa: CASDRGGEETQYF
cdr3_nt: TGTGCCAGTGACAGGGGCGGAGAAGAGACCCAGTACTTC

j_call: TRBJ2-2
clone_size: .
v_call: TRBV29-1
d_call: .
cdr3_aa: CSVDGQKNTGELFF
cdr3_nt: TGCAGCGTTGATGGGCAGAAGAACACCGGGGAGCTGTTTTTT

j_call: TRBJ1-1
clone_size: .
v_call: TRBV27
d_call: .
cdr3_aa: CASSLTGSNTEAFF
cdr3_nt: TGTGCCAGCAGTTTAACGGGAAGCAACACTGAAGCTTTCTTT

j_call: TRBJ1-5
clone_size: few
v_call: TRBV10-3
d_call: .
cdr3_aa: CANWAGGGNQPQHF
cdr3_nt: TGTGCCAACTGGGCGGGGGGAGGCAATCAGCCCCAGCATTTT

j_call: TRBJ1-2
clone_size: .
v_call: TRBV5-5
d_call: TRBD1
cdr3_aa: CASSFGDRDHYGYTF
cdr3_nt: TGTGCCAGCAGCTTCGGGGACAGGGACCACTATGGCTACACCTTC

j_call: TRBJ2-7
clone_size: .
v_call: TRBV18
d_call: .
cdr3_aa: CASSTQETEQYF
cdr3_nt: TGTGCCAGCTCGACACAGGAGACCGAGCAGTACTTC

j_call: TRBJ2-1
clone_size: .
v_call: TRBV14
d_call: TRBD2
cdr3_aa: CASSGTSGNNEQFF
cdr3_nt: TGTGCCAGCTCGGGGACTAGCGGTAACAATGAGCAGTTCTTC

j_call: TRBJ2-2
clone_size: .
v_call: TRBV9
d_call: TRBD1
cdr3_aa: CASSVRDRGSGELFF
cdr3_nt: TGTGCCAGCAGCGTACGGGACAGGGGGTCCGGGGAGCTGTTTTTT

j_call: TRBJ1-4
clone_size: few
v_call: TRBV5-8
d_call: TRBD1
cdr3_aa: CASSQDQGALGEKLFF
cdr3_nt: TGTGCCAGCAGCCAAGATCAGGGGGCGCTGGGTGAAAAACTGTTTTTT

j_call: TRBJ1-4
clone_size: .
v_call: TRBV7-6
d_call: TRBD1
cdr3_aa: CASSLVPGQTATNEKLFF
cdr3_nt: TGTGCCAGCAGCTTAGTTCCGGGACAGACAGCAACTAATGAAAAACTGTTTTTT

j_call: TRBJ2-2
clone_size: .
v_call: TRBV3-1/TRBV3-2
d_call: TRBD1
cdr3_aa: CASRPGTGPTGELFF
cdr3_nt: TGTGCCAGCAGACCAGGGACAGGGCCCACCGGGGAGCTGTTTTTT

j_call: TRBJ2-1
clone_size: .
v_call: TRBV5-1
d_call: .
cdr3_aa: CASSLVSAGSSYNEQFF
cdr3_nt: TGCGCCAGCAGCTTGGTCTCGGCGGGGAGCTCCTACAATGAGCAGTTCTTC

j_call: TRBJ2-4
clone_size: .
v_call: TRBV2
d_call: .
cdr3_aa: CASSEDLAKNIQYF
cdr3_nt: TGTGCCAGCAGTGAAGATCTGGCCAAAAACATTCAGTACTTC